The entry that follows covers one T cell receptor beta chain sequence. This clone was observed once. It lacks a known antigen. No much larger clone exists at a distance of one base, and base qualities are not known. CDR3 length: 15 amino acids, cysteine to phenylalanine. The CDR3 DNA has 45 bases and is translated from base 1. CDR1 and CDR2 are drawn from the germline V gene (reference sequence): LNHDA, SQIVND. The junction carries 16 bases between V and J, which are trimmed by 3 bases and 5 bases respectively. This sample was included in a study of T cell responses to AZD1222 COVID-19 vaccine (dated by TCRdb to the early 2020s). General notes on the study: Because spike-specific TCR depth and breadth did not differ between the two schedules, AZD1222 recipients who got a second dose at roughly 4 weeks were pooled with those who got a second dose at roughly 12 weeks. A total of about 240 trial participants underwent TCR sequencing, of whom about 210 received two doses of AZD1222 and approximately 25 received two doses of the MenACWY control vaccine. Trial participants were enrolled by age into subgroups of 18-55, 56-69 and 70-plus years, and around 140, 26 and 57 TCR-sequenced participants, respectively, were included in these subgroups. Overall results and qualifications from the work: Epitopes outside the regions mutated in the B.1.351 and B.1.1.7 variants were reportedly recognized by nearly half of the unique spike-specific TCRs. No day 14 peak-response samples were available, so repertoires were characterized only after the peak T cell response. After two AZD1222 doses, spike-specific TCR breadth and depth were significantly higher than at day 0 and than in MenACWY recipients. The 56-69-year group was small, and its depth increase did not reach significance, likely because of low power. Participants were mostly white British, with more females than males. The authors suggested clonal diversity may have been underestimated. The whole spike protein was spanned by vaccine-associated CD4 TCRs, and dominant responses were seen in regions 160-218 and 743-854. Conclusions about previously exposed vaccinees are limited because only five to seven AZD1222 recipients were SARS-CoV-2 seropositive at baseline.

The CDR3 regions of human TCRbeta chains were analyzed by immunosequencing. Under the source paper's analysis protocol: Repertoire TCRs were matched against a reference library of SARS-CoV-2-specific TCRs generated with the MIRA antigen-specificity platform. Breadth was defined as the fraction of unique TCRs that were SARS-CoV-2-associated, and depth was defined as the fraction of total T cells that were SARS-CoV-2-associated. Using the MIRA data, every spike-specific TCR was mapped to the spike region that the TCR reacted to and assigned to either a CD4 or a CD8 class. Log10-transformed breadth and depth values were compared by one-way ANOVA with Sidak's multiple comparisons tests. Not all clones reach the TCRdb copy of this immuneACCESS table, which keeps in-frame sequences only. Checked studies attribute under half of the gap to unresolved V genes and leave the rest unexplained. The V and J calls and clone size come from that table; D and trimming were worked out from the DNA. A total of about 260,000 clones appear in this sample, 80% to 95% of them only once. Around 0.58% of the sample goes to the ten largest clones.

The time point label here, explained by the study, means: baseline before first vaccination. The vaccinee samples were drawn from two UK trials, COV001 and COV002, one of which was a single-blind randomized controlled phase 2/3 trial testing AZD1222 (ChAdOx1 nCoV-19) in healthy adults. Trial participant PBMC samples were collected at day 0 and day 28 after the second dose for TCRbeta chain sequencing. This specimen was peripheral blood, taken on day 0 of AZD1222 vaccination. The rearranged segments are TRBV19 and TRBJ2-5; the D gene cannot be named for sure. The sequence derives from an adult in good health. The CDR3 has the sequence CASSMLGSRFETQYF. The DNA sequence follows: TGTGCCAGTAGTATGTTGGGATCCCGTTTCGAGACCCAGTACTTC.